Below are 9 T cell receptor beta chains sequenced from a single sample in a study of T-cell reconstitution after alpha-beta-depleted transplantation in children. The authors prepared the TCRbeta library with unique molecular identifiers. TCRdb passed the PCR reads through MiXCR, listing each CDR3 protein once. This table has about 610,000 distinct CDR3 sequences, 10% appearing once. The source material was PBMCs from the stem cell graft donor, sampled from the stem cell graft. These TCRs come from a human donor who donated a stem cell graft to a child with acute myeloid leukemia.

The chain carries TRBV30 and TRBJ1-1, with D hard to call. Per the germline V gene, CDR1 is GTSNPN and CDR2 is SVGIG (reference sequence). The V and J ends lost 1 base and 6 bases respectively, with 6 bases between them. The CDR3 is 11 amino acids. The CDR3 DNA follows: TGTGCCTGGAGTGGATGGCCTGAAGCTTTCTTT. It specifies CAWSGWPEAFF.

This clonotype was picked up many times. The chain uses TRBV21-1 and TRBJ2-7; the table's D call, TRBD1, has no DNA check behind it. TRBV21-1 corresponds to a pseudogene. The CDR3 consists of 14 residues. CDR3 nucleotide sequence: TGTGCCAGCACGGGGGGACAGGGGGCCTACGAGCAGTACTTC. It translates to CASTGGQGAYEQYF.

This clonotype was seen at least ten times. This rearrangement joins TRBV20-1 to TRBJ1-1; unclear D gene. This CDR3 region has 12 residues. Germline V lookup: CDR1 DFQATT, CDR2 SNEGSKA (reference sequence). V was trimmed by 1 base and J by 4 bases, leaving 7 bases between them. The CDR3 is CSARVAFTEAFF. The CDR3 coding sequence is TGCAGTGCTAGAGTGGCCTTCACTGAAGCTTTCTTT.

At least ten counts were recorded for this clonotype. The gene calls are TRBV7-3 and TRBJ2-1, with 7 positions matching TRBD2. J was trimmed by 8 bases and V by 2 bases; bases with no gene match: 3. The CDR3 has 13 residues. Germline V CDR1 and CDR2: SGHTA, FQGTGA. CDR3: CASSLGLVHEQFF. In nucleotides, the CDR3 is TGTGCCAGCAGCTTAGGACTAGTCCATGAGCAGTTCTTC.

The chain uses TRBV28 and TRBJ2-4; D gene uncertain. This CDR3 has 17 residues. Germline V gene sequence: CDR1 MDHEN, CDR2 SYDVKM. V was clipped by 1 base and J by 0 bases, with 13 bases between them. The CDR3 is CASSLYPGLEAKNIQYF. The DNA of the CDR3 is TGTGCCAGCAGTTTATATCCCGGGCTGGAAGCCAAAAACATTCAGTACTTC.

The table lists this clonotype with a few counts. The chain has TRBV5-1 and TRBJ2-7; 10 nucleotides match TRBD1. This CDR3 region has 15 residues. J lost 1 base, V lost 6 bases, and 7 bases had no gene match. CDR1 is SGHRS and CDR2 is YFSETQ in the germline V gene. The DNA of the CDR3 is TGCGCCAGCAAACCGACAGGGGGCCTTTCCTACGAGCAGTACTTC. Protein product: CASKPTGGLSYEQYF.

This clonotype appeared a few times. This rearrangement joins TRBV29-1 to TRBJ2-1; TRBD1 matches 7 bases. CDR1 is SQVTM, CDR2 ANQGSEA, per germline. Losses at the gene ends were 4 bases for V and 2 bases for J; bases not matched to a gene: 8. The CDR3 is made up of 15 amino acids. CDR3 protein: CSVGVDRATYNEQFF. The CDR3 DNA is TGCAGCGTTGGAGTCGACAGGGCCACCTACAATGAGCAGTTCTTC.

Ten or more counts support this clonotype. The chain recombines TRBV7-6 with TRBJ2-7; possible D gene TRBD1, 5 bases. Germline CDR1 SGHVS, CDR2 FNYEAQ. Trimming removed 3 bases at V and 1 base at J, with 7 bases between. This CDR3 has 13 amino acids. The CDR3 sequence: CASSLHRSYEQYF. CDR3 DNA sequence: TGTGCCAGCAGCTTGCACAGGTCCTACGAGCAGTACTTC.

DNA for the CDR3: TGCAGCGTTGAACGGGTTATAGGCGAGCAGTACTTC. This encodes CSVERVIGEQYF. The chain employs TRBV29-1 and TRBJ2-7; unclear D gene. V shed 2 bases and J shed 6 bases, with 11 bases lying between them. Germline CDR1 and CDR2: SQVTM and ANQGSEA. The length of the CDR3 is 12 residues.